This TCR beta chain was captured in a study of T cell repertoires in cytomegalovirus infection. Study conclusions and caveats: There were HLA-C-restricted CMV-specific TCR beta clonotypes dominating the ex vivo response.

Note on this clonotype: Its antigen is not identified.

TCRdb reprocessed the reads with MiXCR, giving one entry per CDR3 protein. The sample consists of approximately 910,000 distinct CDR3 sequences, around 29% of them appearing once. The CDR3 sequence is 16 residues long. In germline, CDR1 is MNHEY, CDR2 SVGAGI. Deletions cut 0 bases from V and 2 bases from J, with 10 bases between. The chain carries TRBV6-5 and TRBJ2-2, with D unresolved. The sample here was cultured CD8+ T cells from PBMCs, taken from culture after CMV antigen stimulation. The TCR was taken from a human donor in good health (CMV status not recorded). Some clones in this sample may be carry-over from other donors' samples. CDR3 sequence reads: CASSYSADINTGELFF. The DNA for the CDR3 is TGTGCCAGCAGTTACTCGGCAGATATTAACACCGGGGAGCTGTTTTTT.